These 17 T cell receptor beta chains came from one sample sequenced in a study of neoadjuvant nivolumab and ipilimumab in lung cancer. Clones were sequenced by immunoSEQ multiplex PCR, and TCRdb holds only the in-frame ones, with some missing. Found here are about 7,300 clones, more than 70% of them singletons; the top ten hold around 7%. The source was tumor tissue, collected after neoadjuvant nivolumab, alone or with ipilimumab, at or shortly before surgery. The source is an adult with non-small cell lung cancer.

CDR3 sequence: CASDMTGGVGYTF. The CDR3 coding sequence is TGTGCCAGCGACATGACAGGGGGGGTCGGCTACACCTTC. The chain links TRBV6-1 to TRBJ1-2; TRBD1 matches at 9 bases. Germline lookup yields CDR1 MNHNS and CDR2 SASEGT. Trimming removed 8 bases from V and 8 bases from J; junction bases left unmatched: 9. This CDR3 is 13 amino acids long.

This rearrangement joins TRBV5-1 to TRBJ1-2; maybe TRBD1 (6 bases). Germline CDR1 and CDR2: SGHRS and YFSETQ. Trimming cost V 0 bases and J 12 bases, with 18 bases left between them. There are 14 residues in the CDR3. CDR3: CASSLGLTGRRDTF. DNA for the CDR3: TGCGCCAGCAGCTTGGGACTAACAGGGAGACGGGACACCTTC.

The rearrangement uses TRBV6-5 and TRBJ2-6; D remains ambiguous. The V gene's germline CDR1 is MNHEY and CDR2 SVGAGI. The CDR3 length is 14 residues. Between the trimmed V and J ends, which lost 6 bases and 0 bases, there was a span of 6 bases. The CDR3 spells CASRANSGANVLTF. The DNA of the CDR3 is TGTGCCAGCAGGGCAAACTCTGGGGCCAACGTCCTGACTTTC.

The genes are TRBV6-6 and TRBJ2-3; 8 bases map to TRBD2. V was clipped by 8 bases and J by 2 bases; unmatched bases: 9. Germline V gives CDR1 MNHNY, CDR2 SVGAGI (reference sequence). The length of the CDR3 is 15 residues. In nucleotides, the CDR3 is TGTGCCAGCTCCTTGGGCGGGGGGTTCACAGATACGCAGTATTTT. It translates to CASSLGGGFTDTQYF.

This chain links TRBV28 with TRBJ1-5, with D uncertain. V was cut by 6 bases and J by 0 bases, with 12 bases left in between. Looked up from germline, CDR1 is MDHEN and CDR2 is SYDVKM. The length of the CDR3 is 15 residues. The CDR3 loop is CASSSGGYSNQPQHF. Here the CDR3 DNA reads TGTGCCAGCAGCTCGGGAGGTTATAGCAATCAGCCCCAGCATTTT.

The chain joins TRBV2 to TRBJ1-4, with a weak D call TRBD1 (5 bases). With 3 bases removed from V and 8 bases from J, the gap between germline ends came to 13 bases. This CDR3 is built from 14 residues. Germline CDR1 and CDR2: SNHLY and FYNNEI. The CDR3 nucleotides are TGTGCCAGCAGTGATGGGACCCGGTTAGAAAAACTGTTTTTT. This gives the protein CASSDGTRLEKLFF.

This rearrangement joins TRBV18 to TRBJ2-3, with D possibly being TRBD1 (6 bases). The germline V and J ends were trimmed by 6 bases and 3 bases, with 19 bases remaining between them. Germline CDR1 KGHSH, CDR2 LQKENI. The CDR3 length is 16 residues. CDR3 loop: CASSSTTGIGTDTQYF. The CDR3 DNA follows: TGTGCCAGCTCCTCAACAACAGGGATAGGGACAGATACGCAGTATTTT.

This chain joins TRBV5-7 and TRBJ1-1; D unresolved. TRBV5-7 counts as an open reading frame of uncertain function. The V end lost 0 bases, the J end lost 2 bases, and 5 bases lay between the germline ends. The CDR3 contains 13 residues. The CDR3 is CASSLDSNTEAFF. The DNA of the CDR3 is TGTGCCAGCAGCTTGGACAGTAACACTGAAGCTTTCTTT.

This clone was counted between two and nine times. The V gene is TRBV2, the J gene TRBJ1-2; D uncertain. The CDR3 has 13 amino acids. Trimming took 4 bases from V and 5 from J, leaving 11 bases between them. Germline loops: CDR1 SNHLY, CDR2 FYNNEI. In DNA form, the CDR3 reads TGTGCCAGCAGTGGGGTCCGATTATATGGCTACACCTTC. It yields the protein CASSGVRLYGYTF.

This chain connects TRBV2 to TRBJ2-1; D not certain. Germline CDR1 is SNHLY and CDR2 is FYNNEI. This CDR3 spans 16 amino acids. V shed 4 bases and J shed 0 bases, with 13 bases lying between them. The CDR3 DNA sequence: TGTGCCAGCAGTGGGCCAGCAGTAAGCTCCTACAATGAGCAGTTCTTC. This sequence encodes CASSGPAVSSYNEQFF.

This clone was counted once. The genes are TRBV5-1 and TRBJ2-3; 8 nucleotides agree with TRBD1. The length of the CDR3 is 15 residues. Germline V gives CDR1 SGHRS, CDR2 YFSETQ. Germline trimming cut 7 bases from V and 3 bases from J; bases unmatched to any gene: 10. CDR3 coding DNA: TGCGCCAGCCAGCATACGGGACAGGTTACAGATACGCAGTATTTT. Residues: CASQHTGQVTDTQYF.

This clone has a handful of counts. CDR3 sequence: CASSHHGSFLSYEQYF. In DNA form, the CDR3 reads TGCGCCAGCAGCCACCATGGGTCCTTTCTGTCCTACGAGCAGTACTTC. This sequence joins TRBV4-1 and TRBJ2-7, with D uncertain. With 3 bases removed from V and 1 base from J, the gap between germline ends came to 16 bases. CDR1 is MGHRA and CDR2 is YSYEKL in the germline V gene. CDR3 size: 16 residues.

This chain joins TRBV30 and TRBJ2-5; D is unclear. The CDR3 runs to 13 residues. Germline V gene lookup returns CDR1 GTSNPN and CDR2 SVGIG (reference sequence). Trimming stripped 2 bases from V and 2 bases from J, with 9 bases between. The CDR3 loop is CAWSTAAQETQYF. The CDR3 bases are TGTGCCTGGAGTACCGCGGCACAAGAGACCCAGTACTTC. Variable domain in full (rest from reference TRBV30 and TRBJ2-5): SQTIHQWPATLVQPVGSPLSLECTVEGTSNPNLYWYRQAAGRGLQLLFYSVGIGQISSEVPQNLSASRPQDRQFILSSKKLLLSDSGFYLCAWSTAAQETQYFGPGTRLLVL.

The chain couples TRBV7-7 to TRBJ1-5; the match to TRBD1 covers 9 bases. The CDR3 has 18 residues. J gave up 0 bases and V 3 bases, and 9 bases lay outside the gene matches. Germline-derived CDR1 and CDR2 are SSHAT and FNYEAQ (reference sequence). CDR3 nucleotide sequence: TGTGCCAGCAGCTTCCCGGGACAGGGCGAAGATAGCAATCAGCCCCAGCATTTT. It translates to CASSFPGQGEDSNQPQHF. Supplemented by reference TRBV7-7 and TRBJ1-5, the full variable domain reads GAGVSQSPRYKVTKRGQDVTLRCDPISSHATLYWYQQALGQGPEFLTYFNYEAQPDKSGLPSDRFSAERPEGSISTLTIQRTEQRDSAMYRCASSFPGQGEDSNQPQHFGDGTRLSIL.

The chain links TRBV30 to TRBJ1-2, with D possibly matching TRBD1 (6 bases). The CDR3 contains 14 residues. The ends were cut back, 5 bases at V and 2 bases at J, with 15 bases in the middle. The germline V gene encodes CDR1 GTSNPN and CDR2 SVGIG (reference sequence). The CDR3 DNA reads TGTGCCTGGCTAGGACGGGACAAGAACTATGGCTACACCTTC. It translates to CAWLGRDKNYGYTF. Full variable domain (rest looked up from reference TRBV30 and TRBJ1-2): SQTIHQWPATLVQPVGSPLSLECTVEGTSNPNLYWYRQAAGRGLQLLFYSVGIGQISSEVPQNLSASRPQDRQFILSSKKLLLSDSGFYLCAWLGRDKNYGYTFGSGTRLTVV.

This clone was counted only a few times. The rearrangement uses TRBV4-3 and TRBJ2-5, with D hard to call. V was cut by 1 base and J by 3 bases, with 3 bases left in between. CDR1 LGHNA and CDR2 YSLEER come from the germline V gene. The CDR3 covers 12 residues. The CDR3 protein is CASSQGEETQYF. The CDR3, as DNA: TGCGCCAGCAGCCAAGGCGAAGAGACCCAGTACTTC.

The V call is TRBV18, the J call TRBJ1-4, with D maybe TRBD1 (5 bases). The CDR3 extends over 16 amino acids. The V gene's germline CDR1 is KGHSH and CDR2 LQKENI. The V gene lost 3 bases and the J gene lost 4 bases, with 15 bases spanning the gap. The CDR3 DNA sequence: TGTGCCAGCTCACCGAGGGGAGGGGCGATTAATGAAAAACTGTTTTTT. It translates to CASSPRGGAINEKLFF.